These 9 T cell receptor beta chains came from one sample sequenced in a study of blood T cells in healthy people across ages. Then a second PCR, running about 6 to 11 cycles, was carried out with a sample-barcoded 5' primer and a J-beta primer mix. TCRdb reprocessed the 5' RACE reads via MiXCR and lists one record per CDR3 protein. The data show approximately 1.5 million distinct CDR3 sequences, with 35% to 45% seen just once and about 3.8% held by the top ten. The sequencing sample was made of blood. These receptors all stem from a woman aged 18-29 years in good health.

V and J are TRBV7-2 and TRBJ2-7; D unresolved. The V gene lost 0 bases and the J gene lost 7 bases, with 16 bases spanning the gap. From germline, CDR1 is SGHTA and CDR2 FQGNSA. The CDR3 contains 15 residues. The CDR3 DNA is TGTGCCAGCAGCTTAGCGTCGGCTATCTACAATGAGCAGTACTTC. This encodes CASSLASAIYNEQYF.

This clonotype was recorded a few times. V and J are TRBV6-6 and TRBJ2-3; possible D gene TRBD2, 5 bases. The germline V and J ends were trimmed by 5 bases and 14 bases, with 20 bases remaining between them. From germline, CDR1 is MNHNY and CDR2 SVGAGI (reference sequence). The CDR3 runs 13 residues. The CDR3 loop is CASSDISSSGWYF. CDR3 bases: TGTGCCAGCAGTGACATTTCTAGCTCCGGATGGTATTTT.

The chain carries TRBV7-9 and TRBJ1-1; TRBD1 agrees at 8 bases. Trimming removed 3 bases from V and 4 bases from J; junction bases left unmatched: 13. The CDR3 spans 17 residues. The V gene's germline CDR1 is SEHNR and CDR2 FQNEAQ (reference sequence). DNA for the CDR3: TGTGCCAGCAGCTTTTTCCCCGGACAGGGAACAGTCACTGAAGCTTTCTTT. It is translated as CASSFFPGQGTVTEAFF.

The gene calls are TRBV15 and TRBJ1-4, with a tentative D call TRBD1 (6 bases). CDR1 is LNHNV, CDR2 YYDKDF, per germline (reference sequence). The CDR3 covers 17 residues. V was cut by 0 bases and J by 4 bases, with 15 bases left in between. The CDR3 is CATSRDQGGPYNEKLFF. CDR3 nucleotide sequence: TGTGCCACCAGCAGAGATCAAGGGGGACCGTATAATGAAAAACTGTTTTTT. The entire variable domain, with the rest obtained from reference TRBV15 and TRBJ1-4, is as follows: DAMVIQNPRYQVTQFGKPVTLSCSQTLNHNVMYWYQQKSSQAPKLLFHYYDKDFNNEADTPDNFQSRRPNTSFCFLDIRSPGLGDTAMYLCATSRDQGGPYNEKLFFGSGTQLSVL.

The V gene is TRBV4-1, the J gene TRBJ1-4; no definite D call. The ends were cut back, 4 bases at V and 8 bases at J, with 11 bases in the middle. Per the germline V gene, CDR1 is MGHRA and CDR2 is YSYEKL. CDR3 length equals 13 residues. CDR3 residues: CASSRTRREKLFF. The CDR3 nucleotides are TGCGCCAGCAGCCGCACAAGAAGGGAAAAACTGTTTTTT.

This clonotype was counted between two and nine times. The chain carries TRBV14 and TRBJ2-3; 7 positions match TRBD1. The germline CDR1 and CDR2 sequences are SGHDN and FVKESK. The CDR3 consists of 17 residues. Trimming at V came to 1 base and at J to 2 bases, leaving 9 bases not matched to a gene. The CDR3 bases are TGTGCCAGCAGCCAAGCCTACTGGGACAGAACCACAGATACGCAGTATTTT. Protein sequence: CASSQAYWDRTTDTQYF. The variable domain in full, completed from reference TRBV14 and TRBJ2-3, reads EAGVTQFPSHSVIEKGQTVTLRCDPISGHDNLYWYRRVMGKEIKFLLHFVKESKQDESGMPNNRFLAERTGGTYSTLKVQPAELEDSGVYFCASSQAYWDRTTDTQYFGPGTRLTVL.

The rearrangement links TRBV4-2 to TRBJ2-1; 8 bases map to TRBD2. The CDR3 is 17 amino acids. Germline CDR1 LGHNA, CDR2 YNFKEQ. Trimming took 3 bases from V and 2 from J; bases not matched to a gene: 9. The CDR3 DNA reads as TGTGCCAGCAGCCAGGACTTGGCGGGAGGCGCCTACAATGAGCAGTTCTTC. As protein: CASSQDLAGGAYNEQFF.

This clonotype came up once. CDR3 region: CASSDTGLDEQYF. Written as DNA, the CDR3 is TGTGCCAGCAGCGATACAGGGTTGGACGAGCAGTACTTC. This chain links TRBV5-8 with TRBJ2-5, with D maybe TRBD1 (6 bases). The J call may not be correct, given that the DNA end is closer to TRBJ2-7. This CDR3 has 13 residues. CDR1 is SGHTS and CDR2 is YDEGEE in the germline V gene.

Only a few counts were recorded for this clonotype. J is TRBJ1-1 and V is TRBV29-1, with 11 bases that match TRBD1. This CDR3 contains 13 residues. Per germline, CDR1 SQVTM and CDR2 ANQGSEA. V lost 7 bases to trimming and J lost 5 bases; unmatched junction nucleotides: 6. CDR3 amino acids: CSARTGGLTEAFF. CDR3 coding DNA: TGCAGCGCACGGACAGGGGGCCTTACTGAAGCTTTCTTT. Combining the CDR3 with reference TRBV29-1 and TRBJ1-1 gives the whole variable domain SAVISQKPSRDICQRGTSLTIQCQVDSQVTMMFWYRQQPGQSLTLIATANQGSEATYESGFVIDKFPISRPNLTFSTLTVSNMSPEDSSIYLCSARTGGLTEAFFGQGTRLTVV.